The 21 T cell receptor beta chains presented below share a single source sample, sequenced in a study of cytomegalovirus exposure and HLA in healthy donors. PCR amplification relied on 60 Vbeta primers (plus 13 Jbeta primers). The assay was immunoSEQ multiplex PCR, and TCRdb's table has in-frame clones only and misses some. The data include 150,000 or so clones; the top ten clones carry around 1.6%. The specimen was PBMCs. These receptors were collected from a woman between 45 and 60 years old in good health and CMV-seronegative.

V gene TRBV5-1 combines with J gene TRBJ2-3; TRBD2 is a possible D gene (6 bases). The length of the CDR3 is 14 residues. V lost 2 bases and J lost 4, with 11 bases in between. Germline loops: CDR1 SGHRS, CDR2 YFSETQ. CDR3 protein: CASSLTSPSDTQYF. The DNA of the CDR3 is TGCGCCAGCAGCTTAACTAGCCCATCAGATACGCAGTATTTT. The variable domain in full, with the rest retrieved from reference TRBV5-1 and TRBJ2-3, is KAGVTQTPRYLIKTRGQQVTLSCSPISGHRSVSWYQQTPGQGLQFLFEYFSETQRNKGNFPGRFSGRQFSNSRSEMNVSTLELGDSALYLCASSLTSPSDTQYFGPGTRLTVL.

This CDR3 reads CASSLAGGRVRNEQFF. The CDR3 DNA reads TGTGCCAGCAGCTTAGCGGGTGGGAGGGTTCGCAATGAGCAGTTCTTC. The chain uses TRBV11-2 and TRBJ2-1; 7 bases match TRBD2. With 1 base clipped from V and 6 bases from J, the junction kept 9 bases outside the gene matches. Germline-derived CDR1 and CDR2 are SGHAT and FQNNGV. The CDR3 contains 16 residues.

The V and J genes are TRBV19 and TRBJ2-5, with 7 bases lining up with TRBD1. The germline V gene encodes CDR1 LNHDA and CDR2 SQIVND (reference sequence). V lost 5 bases and J lost 7; bases outside the gene matches: 7. The CDR3 covers 13 residues. Here the CDR3 DNA reads TGTGCCAGTAGTGCGACAGGGTCAGGGACCCAGTACTTC. This encodes CASSATGSGTQYF.

The CDR3 DNA reads TGTGCCAGCAGTTCGGACAGGGCTCCCCGGCTAGCTCTTTACAATGAGCAGTTCTTC. Translating gives CASSSDRAPRLALYNEQFF. The rearrangement links TRBV7-9 to TRBJ2-1; 8 bases map to TRBD1. The CDR3 is 19 amino acids. The V gene end was trimmed by 6 bases and the J gene end by 4 bases; junction bases not matched to a gene: 20. Germline V lookup: CDR1 SEHNR, CDR2 FQNEAQ (reference sequence).

The rearrangement joins TRBV18 to TRBJ1-3; 8 bases match TRBD1. The J segment lost 7 bases and the V segment lost 3 bases, leaving 5 bases of the junction unmatched. The CDR3 sequence is 14 residues long. The germline V gene has CDR1 KGHSH and CDR2 LQKENI. CDR3 sequence reads: CASSPGQGGNTIYF. In DNA form, the CDR3 reads TGTGCCAGCTCACCTGGACAGGGCGGGAACACCATATATTTT.

The V call is TRBV19, the J call TRBJ1-2; a possible D gene is TRBD1 (6 bases). Germline V gene lookup returns CDR1 LNHDA and CDR2 SQIVND (reference sequence). Trimming left V 6 bases short and J 6 bases short, with 20 bases between. The length of the CDR3 is 15 residues. CDR3 in DNA: TGTGCCAGTAGCAACCTCCTGTCAGGGGCGGATGGCTACACCTTC. Encoded protein: CASSNLLSGADGYTF.

The V and J genes are TRBV30 and TRBJ1-2; D is unresolved. The CDR3 extends over 10 amino acids. Germline CDR1 and CDR2: GTSNPN and SVGIG (reference sequence). Trimming shortened V by 3 bases and J by 8 bases, and 7 bases separated the two germline ends. CDR3 nucleotides: TGTGCCTGGAGGGGGAGGGGCTACACCTTC. The encoded protein is CAWRGRGYTF. Drawing the rest from reference TRBV30 and TRBJ1-2, the complete variable domain is SQTIHQWPATLVQPVGSPLSLECTVEGTSNPNLYWYRQAAGRGLQLLFYSVGIGQISSEVPQNLSASRPQDRQFILSSKKLLLSDSGFYLCAWRGRGYTFGSGTRLTVV.

This sequence joins TRBV28 and TRBJ2-7, with 7 positions matching TRBD1. Per germline, CDR1 MDHEN and CDR2 SYDVKM. With V trimmed by 6 bases and J by 2 bases, 10 bases remained unmatched. The CDR3 is 15 amino acids. CDR3 bases: TGTGCCAGCAGAACTACAGGGGACCCACCCTACGAGCAGTACTTC. This encodes CASRTTGDPPYEQYF.

This chain links TRBV23-1 with TRBJ1-4; D uncertain. TRBV23-1 is marked as an open reading frame, function uncertain. With 0 bases removed from V and 5 bases from J, the gap between germline ends came to 13 bases. The CDR3 spans 16 residues. In nucleotides, the CDR3 is TGCGCCAGCAGTCAATCCCTCGTGCGGGGAAATGAAAAACTGTTTTTT. This gives the protein CASSQSLVRGNEKLFF.

The rearrangement links TRBV28 to TRBJ1-2, with 7 bases lining up with TRBD1. Germline V CDR1 and CDR2: MDHEN, SYDVKM. V was clipped by 5 bases and J by 3 bases; unmatched bases: 6. There are 14 residues in the CDR3. The DNA for the CDR3 is TGTGCCAGCAGTACCGCAGGGGGATACTATGGCTACACCTTC. Translation: CASSTAGGYYGYTF.

This chain uses TRBV4-1 with TRBJ1-1; 7 nucleotides match TRBD1. The trim removed 7 bases at V and 4 bases at J, leaving 9 bases unmatched. The germline CDR1 and CDR2 sequences are MGHRA and YSYEKL. The CDR3 runs to 14 residues. The CDR3 region is CASKPGKGATEAFF. DNA of the CDR3: TGCGCCAGCAAACCCGGTAAGGGGGCCACTGAAGCTTTCTTT.

The V gene is TRBV5-1, the J gene TRBJ2-3; the match to TRBD1 covers 7 bases. V lost 2 bases, J lost 0 bases, and 6 bases stayed unmatched. The CDR3 totals 16 residues. Germline V gene lookup returns CDR1 SGHRS and CDR2 YFSETQ. The CDR3 loop reads CASSLQGTVSTDTQYF. The CDR3 region has the DNA TGCGCCAGCAGCTTACAGGGGACGGTAAGCACAGATACGCAGTATTTT.

The gene calls are TRBV2 and TRBJ1-1; D unclear. Germline V lookup: CDR1 SNHLY, CDR2 FYNNEI. This CDR3 has 13 residues. The V end was cut by 9 bases, the J end by 0 bases, with 11 bases between. CDR3 DNA: TGTGCCAGTTTGGGGAGGATGAACACTGAAGCTTTCTTT. This gives the protein CASLGRMNTEAFF.

V usage is TRBV18 and J usage is TRBJ2-3; D is unclear. V shed 3 bases and J shed 0 bases, with 13 bases lying between them. The CDR3 runs to 16 residues. Germline loops: CDR1 KGHSH, CDR2 LQKENI. In DNA, the CDR3 is TGTGCCAGCTCACCGTATGGCGGCCTTAGCACAGATACGCAGTATTTT. This translates into CASSPYGGLSTDTQYF. Looking up the rest from reference TRBV18 and TRBJ2-3 gives the full variable domain: NAGVMQNPRHLVRRRGQEARLRCSPMKGHSHVYWYRQLPEEGLKFMVYLQKENIIDESGMPKERFSAEFPKEGPSILRIQQVVRGDSAAYFCASSPYGGLSTDTQYFGPGTRLTVL.

This CDR3 reads CASSSGLAAGTQYF. The DNA for the CDR3 is TGTGCCAGCAGTTCCGGACTAGCGGCCGGTACGCAGTATTTT. This sequence joins TRBV27 and TRBJ2-3; 10 positions match TRBD2. The germline V gene encodes CDR1 MNHEY and CDR2 SMNVEV (reference sequence). After removal of 4 bases from V and 8 bases from J, the junction contained 6 bases not matched to a gene. This CDR3 region has 14 residues.

CDR3 sequence reads: CASSFRPVAPYSYEQYF. The CDR3 nucleotides are TGTGCCAGCAGTTTTCGCCCGGTTGCACCCTACTCCTACGAGCAGTACTTC. The V call is TRBV28, the J call TRBJ2-7; D is unresolved. The CDR3 has 17 amino acids. Per the germline V gene, CDR1 is MDHEN and CDR2 is SYDVKM. Trimming shortened V by 3 bases and J by 0 bases, and 18 bases separated the two germline ends. The variable domain in full, with the rest retrieved from reference TRBV28 and TRBJ2-7, is DVKVTQSSRYLVKRTGEKVFLECVQDMDHENMFWYRQDPGLGLRLIYFSYDVKMKEKGDIPEGYSVSREKKERFSLILESASTNQTSMYLCASSFRPVAPYSYEQYFGPGTRLTVT.

V and J are TRBV5-6 and TRBJ2-7; tentative D call: TRBD2 (5 bases). Germline V gene lookup returns CDR1 SGHDT and CDR2 YYEEEE. This CDR3 is 13 amino acids long. Trimming pared 1 base from V and 2 bases from J, leaving 7 bases between. The CDR3 DNA reads as TGTGCCAGCAGCTTGCCGAGGGCCTACGAGCAGTACTTC. Translation: CASSLPRAYEQYF.

This chain connects TRBV4-1 to TRBJ2-1; 7 bases line up with TRBD2. The V gene's germline CDR1 is MGHRA and CDR2 YSYEKL. This CDR3 has 14 residues. J gave up 6 bases and V 6 bases, and 8 bases lay outside the gene matches. The CDR3 bases are TGCGCCAGCAGGGAGGCAGGGAGGGCCAATGAGCAGTTCTTC. It codes for CASREAGRANEQFF.

V and J are TRBV2 and TRBJ1-5, with 12 bases matching TRBD1. V dropped 6 bases and J dropped 1; count of bases not matched to a gene: 10. Germline V gene lookup returns CDR1 SNHLY and CDR2 FYNNEI. This CDR3 is 18 amino acids long. CDR3 amino acids: CASSPGTGGHLSNQPQHF. As DNA, the CDR3 is TGTGCCAGCAGCCCCGGGACAGGGGGCCACTTAAGCAATCAGCCCCAGCATTTT.

The chain combines TRBV19 with TRBJ2-7; D is perhaps TRBD1 (6 bases). The V gene's germline CDR1 is LNHDA and CDR2 SQIVND (reference sequence). Trimming pared 4 bases from V and 6 bases from J, leaving 13 bases between. The CDR3 sequence is 13 residues long. In DNA, the CDR3 is TGTGCCAGTAGTACGCTACAGGGTTCCGAGCAGTACTTC. This encodes CASSTLQGSEQYF.

The gene calls are TRBV18 and TRBJ2-1, with 8 nucleotides matching TRBD1. The length of the CDR3 is 16 residues. CDR1 KGHSH and CDR2 LQKENI come from the germline V gene. The trim removed 3 bases at V and 0 bases at J, leaving 4 bases unmatched. The CDR3 sequence is CASSPRTGSSYNEQFF. In DNA, the CDR3 is TGTGCCAGCTCACCTCGGACAGGGAGCTCCTACAATGAGCAGTTCTTC.